These 6 T cell receptor beta chains originate from one sample sequenced in a study of CD8 T cells in ankylosing spondylitis. These TCRs' antigens remain unknown. Study-wide findings and caveats: What seemed typical of ankylosing spondylitis blood was a TCR beta motif built from several highly homologous variants.

TCRdb analysed the 5' RACE reads with MiXCR anew, one entry per CDR3 protein. The sample includes around 480,000 distinct CDR3 sequences, 17% of them seen just once. Sample: blood, either unsorted or a sorted T cell fraction (not recorded which). All receptors come from a male donor with ankylosing spondylitis.

The chain combines TRBV2 with TRBJ2-5, with a tentative D call TRBD1 (5 bases). CDR1 is SNHLY and CDR2 is FYNNEI in the germline V gene. The CDR3 extends over 14 amino acids. Trimming cost V 3 bases and J 4 bases, with 12 bases left between them. CDR3 sequence (DNA): TGTGCCAGCAGTGACCAGGGCGGACGAGAGACCCAGTACTTC. Its protein product is CASSDQGGRETQYF.

J is TRBJ2-7 and V is TRBV4-1; no clear D gene. The V gene lost 4 bases and the J gene lost 1 base, with 8 bases spanning the gap. The CDR3 contains 13 residues. Germline assignment: CDR1 MGHRA and CDR2 YSYEKL. The CDR3, as DNA: TGCGCCAGCAGCCGCGACGAATCCTACGAGCAGTACTTC. Protein: CASSRDESYEQYF.

This clonotype was counted a few times. This chain joins TRBV5-1 and TRBJ1-5; the D gene is possibly TRBD1 (5 bases). The V and J ends lost 0 bases and 5 bases respectively, with 12 bases between them. The CDR3 runs to 15 residues. In germline, CDR1 is SGHRS, CDR2 YFSETQ. Here the CDR3 DNA reads TGCGCCAGCAGCTTGGGGGGTCAGGGATATCAGCCCCAGCATTTT. Translation gives CASSLGGQGYQPQHF.

V usage is TRBV27 and J usage is TRBJ2-1, with 9 bases identical to TRBD2. This CDR3 has 15 residues. V trimming: 2 bases; J trimming: 6 bases; junction bases outside the gene matches: 5. The germline V gene has CDR1 MNHEY and CDR2 SMNVEV (reference sequence). The CDR3 here is CASSLGREGSNEQFF. In DNA, the CDR3 is TGTGCCAGCAGTTTAGGGCGGGAGGGATCCAATGAGCAGTTCTTC.

This clonotype was seen ten or more times. The chain joins TRBV5-1 to TRBJ2-6, with TRBD1 as a possible D gene (6 bases). V lost 4 bases, J lost 0 bases, and 8 bases lay in between. The CDR3 has 15 residues. Germline loops: CDR1 SGHRS, CDR2 YFSETQ. DNA of the CDR3: TGCGCCAGCAGCGAGGGACACTCTGGGGCCAACGTCCTGACTTTC. Translated, it gives CASSEGHSGANVLTF.

This chain connects TRBV2 to TRBJ2-7, with 7 bases aligning to TRBD1. CDR1 SNHLY and CDR2 FYNNEI come from the germline V gene. The CDR3 is 14 residues long. V shed 6 bases and J 3 bases; nucleotides not matched to a gene: 8. The CDR3 region is CASRTGLGGYEQYF. CDR3 bases: TGTGCCAGCAGGACAGGGCTTGGTGGCTACGAGCAGTACTTC.